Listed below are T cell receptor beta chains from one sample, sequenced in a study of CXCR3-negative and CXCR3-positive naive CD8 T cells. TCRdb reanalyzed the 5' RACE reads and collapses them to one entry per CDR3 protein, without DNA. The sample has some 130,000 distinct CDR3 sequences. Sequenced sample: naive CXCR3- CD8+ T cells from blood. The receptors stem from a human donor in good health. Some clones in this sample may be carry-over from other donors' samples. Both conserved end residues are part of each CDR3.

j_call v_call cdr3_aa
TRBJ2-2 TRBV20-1 CSASDWGSGELFF
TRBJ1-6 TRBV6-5 CASTHVGPDSPLHF
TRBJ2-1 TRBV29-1 CSVEGRLSSYNEQFF
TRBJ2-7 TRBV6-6 CASRPTGTGYSYEQYF
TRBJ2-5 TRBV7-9 CASSPGTQQETQYF
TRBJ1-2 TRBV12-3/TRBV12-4 CASSSPHRNYGYTF
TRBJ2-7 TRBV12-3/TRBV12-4 CASSPLGTGTEQYF
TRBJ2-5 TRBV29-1 CSGKSEETQYF
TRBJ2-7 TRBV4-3 CASSPGQVRNTYEQYF
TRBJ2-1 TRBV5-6 CASSLGLEQNNEQFF
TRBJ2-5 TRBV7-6 CASSLFWGSEPKETQYF
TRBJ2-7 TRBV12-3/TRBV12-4 CASSFLSLYEQYF
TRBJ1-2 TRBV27 CASSLEGAVYGHTF
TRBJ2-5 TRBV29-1 CSVDQTGHLQETQYF
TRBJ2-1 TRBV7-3 CASSLLLADNEQFF
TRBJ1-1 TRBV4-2 CASSYPGAPNTEAFF
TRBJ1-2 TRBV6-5 CASSYSGRGPDGYTF
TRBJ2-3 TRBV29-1 CSASGENTQYF
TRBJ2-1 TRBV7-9 CASREISYNEQFF
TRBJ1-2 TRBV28 CASSYSSSYTF
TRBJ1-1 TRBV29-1 CSVLLDRGEAFF
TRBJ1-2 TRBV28 CASSSAGTASYGYTF
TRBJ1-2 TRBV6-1 CASSLTRGHSRTNYGYTF
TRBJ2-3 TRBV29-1 CSVDGADYTDTQYF
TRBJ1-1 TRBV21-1 CASSKALYGTGGDTEAFF
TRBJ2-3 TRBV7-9 CASSKRRTGGGRDTQYF
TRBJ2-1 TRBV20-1 CSAMGWTSGSYNEQFF
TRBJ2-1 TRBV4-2 CASSQGHLNEQFF
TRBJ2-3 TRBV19 CASSIRHDSTDTQYF
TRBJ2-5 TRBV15 CATSRDVYRTSGQETQYF
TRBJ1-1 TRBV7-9 CASSLRDRDDTEAFF
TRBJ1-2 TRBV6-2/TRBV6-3 CASSLPRAVYTF
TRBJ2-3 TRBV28 CATGAGLAGAGGDTQYF
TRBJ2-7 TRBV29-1 CSVGGQGSYEQYF
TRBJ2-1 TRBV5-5 CASSVVVGYNEQFF
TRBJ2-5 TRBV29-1 CSVVLGFPETQYF
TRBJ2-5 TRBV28 CASSRTGLETQYF